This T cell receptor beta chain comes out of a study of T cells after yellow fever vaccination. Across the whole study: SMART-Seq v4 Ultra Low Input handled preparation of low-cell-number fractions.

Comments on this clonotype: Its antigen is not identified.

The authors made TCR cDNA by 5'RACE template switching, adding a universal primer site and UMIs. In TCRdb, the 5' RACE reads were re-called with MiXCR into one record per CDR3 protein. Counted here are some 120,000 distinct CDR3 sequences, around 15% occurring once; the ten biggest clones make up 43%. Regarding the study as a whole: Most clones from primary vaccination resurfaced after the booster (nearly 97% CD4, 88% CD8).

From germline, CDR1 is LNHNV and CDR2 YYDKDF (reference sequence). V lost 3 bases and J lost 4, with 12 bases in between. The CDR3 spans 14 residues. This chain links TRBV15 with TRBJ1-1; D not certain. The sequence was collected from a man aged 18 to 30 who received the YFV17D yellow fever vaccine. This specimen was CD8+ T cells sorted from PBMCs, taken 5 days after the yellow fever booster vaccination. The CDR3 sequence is CATSSSDRGTEAFF. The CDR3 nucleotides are TGTGCCACCAGCAGCTCCGACCGGGGCACTGAAGCTTTCTTT.